The 31 T cell receptor beta chains below were found in one sample sequenced in a study of siplizumab effects on memory and regulatory T cells. Method: immunoSEQ multiplex PCR; TCRdb's copy keeps in-frame clones and lacks some. This sample yields about 100,000 clones, of which approximately 94% are seen a single time; 1% to 1.5% belongs to the top ten. Specimen: non-Treg CD4+ T cells sorted from blood. The receptors stem from a human donor in good health.

This chain uses TRBV19 with TRBJ1-2; 8 positions agree with TRBD1. V lost 3 bases and J lost 7; bases outside the gene matches: 10. Per the germline V gene, CDR1 is LNHDA and CDR2 is SQIVND (reference sequence). CDR3 length: 15 residues. The CDR3 DNA follows: TGTGCCAGTAGTATCCTGGACAGGGAGTTTGGTGGCTACACCTTC. Amino acid sequence: CASSILDREFGGYTF.

The chain combines TRBV5-4 with TRBJ1-1; D unresolved. Trimming pared 3 bases from V and 0 bases from J, leaving 6 bases between. The germline V gene encodes CDR1 SGHNT and CDR2 YYREEE (reference sequence). CDR3 length: 13 amino acids. The CDR3 coding sequence is TGTGCCAGCAGCTCAATCATGAACACTGAAGCTTTCTTT. Protein sequence: CASSSIMNTEAFF.

The chain uses TRBV30 and TRBJ2-2, with 7 positions matching TRBD1. Germline CDR1 reads GTSNPN; CDR2 reads SVGIG (reference sequence). The CDR3 has 15 residues. The V segment lost 4 bases and the J segment 4 bases; nucleotides outside the gene matches: 9. In nucleotides, the CDR3 is TGTGCCTGGACAACACAGGGGAGCCCCACCGGGGAGCTGTTTTTT. This codes for CAWTTQGSPTGELFF.

This chain connects TRBV5-1 to TRBJ1-4; 7 bases agree with TRBD1. This CDR3 contains 15 residues. Germline CDR1 is SGHRS and CDR2 is YFSETQ. The ends lost 4 bases at V and 10 bases at J; junction bases unmatched: 13. The CDR3 sequence: CASSAEGQLVGKLFF. The CDR3 bases are TGCGCCAGCAGCGCAGAGGGACAGTTAGTTGGAAAACTGTTTTTT.

CDR3 residues: CATNPEAGSDTEAFF. CDR3 bases: TGTGCCACCAACCCCGAGGCGGGGAGTGACACTGAAGCTTTCTTT. The chain recombines TRBV15 with TRBJ1-1; no definite D call. This CDR3 comprises 15 residues. The germline CDR1 and CDR2 sequences are LNHNV and YYDKDF (reference sequence). The ends were cut back, 7 bases at V and 3 bases at J, with 18 bases in the middle. Supplemented by reference TRBV15 and TRBJ1-1, the full variable domain reads DAMVIQNPRYQVTQFGKPVTLSCSQTLNHNVMYWYQQKSSQAPKLLFHYYDKDFNNEADTPDNFQSRRPNTSFCFLDIRSPGLGDTAMYLCATNPEAGSDTEAFFGQGTRLTVV.

This clone was seen only once. The gene calls are TRBV10-3 and TRBJ2-7; TRBD2 agrees at 9 bases. Per germline, CDR1 ENHRY and CDR2 SYGVKD. The J segment lost 2 bases and the V segment lost 4 bases, leaving 3 bases of the junction unmatched. This CDR3 is built from 14 residues. The CDR3 reads CAISVQRGAYEQYF. The CDR3 DNA sequence: TGTGCCATCAGTGTGCAGCGGGGGGCCTACGAGCAGTACTTC.

V usage is TRBV2 and J usage is TRBJ1-4, with TRBD1 matching over 8 bases. This CDR3 spans 14 amino acids. Germline trimming cut 4 bases from V and 7 bases from J; bases unmatched to any gene: 5. The germline V gene has CDR1 SNHLY and CDR2 FYNNEI. The CDR3 nucleotides are TGTGCCAGCAGTGGACAGGGGATCGGTGAAAAACTGTTTTTT. Protein sequence: CASSGQGIGEKLFF.

The chain employs TRBV18 and TRBJ1-1; D possibly corresponds to TRBD1 (5 bases). The CDR3 is made up of 15 amino acids. CDR1 is KGHSH, CDR2 LQKENI, per germline. V gave up 3 bases and J gave up 4 bases, with 15 bases separating them. The CDR3 reads CASSPPTGLGTEAFF. CDR3 bases: TGTGCCAGCTCACCGCCGACGGGGCTCGGCACTGAAGCTTTCTTT.

The V and J genes are TRBV28 and TRBJ2-7; TRBD1 aligns across 8 bases. The CDR3 runs to 13 residues. Germline trimming cut 10 bases from V and 2 bases from J; bases unmatched to any gene: 7. The V gene's germline CDR1 is MDHEN and CDR2 SYDVKM. The CDR3 DNA follows: TGTGCCACCGCCCAGGGGGCAACCTACGAGCAGTACTTC. Translating gives CATAQGATYEQYF.

V usage is TRBV10-3 and J usage is TRBJ1-2; a possible D gene is TRBD1 (5 bases). This CDR3 has 14 residues. Trimming stripped 6 bases from V and 4 bases from J, with 15 bases between. Germline values: CDR1 ENHRY, CDR2 SYGVKD. The CDR3 loop is CAISPGIRTYGYTF. The DNA of the CDR3 is TGTGCCATCAGCCCAGGGATTCGCACCTATGGCTACACCTTC.

V gene TRBV14 combines with J gene TRBJ2-7; D remains ambiguous. V gave up 4 bases and J gave up 2 bases, with 3 bases separating them. There are 11 residues in the CDR3. In germline, CDR1 is SGHDN, CDR2 FVKESK. The CDR3 spells CASSRAYEQYF. The CDR3 nucleotides read TGTGCCAGCAGCCGAGCCTACGAGCAGTACTTC.

This clone was detected a few times. The V gene is TRBV5-6, the J gene TRBJ1-1, with D uncertain. This CDR3 has 15 amino acids. CDR1 and CDR2 from the germline V gene are SGHDT and YYEEEE. Trimming removed 3 bases from V and 1 base from J, with 13 bases in between. This chain's CDR3 is CASSSYMVSNTEAFF. CDR3 DNA: TGTGCCAGCAGCTCCTACATGGTCTCGAACACTGAAGCTTTCTTT.

This chain joins TRBV19 and TRBJ2-5; 8 positions agree with TRBD1. The ends lost 9 bases at V and 4 bases at J; junction bases unmatched: 10. Germline CDR1 LNHDA, CDR2 SQIVND (reference sequence). There are 14 residues in the CDR3. The CDR3 DNA follows: TGTGCCAGCCGAGGACAGGGCGGGGTAGAGACCCAGTACTTC. Protein product: CASRGQGGVETQYF.

The chain carries TRBV18 and TRBJ1-2; no clear D gene. The CDR3 contains 13 residues. Germline V gives CDR1 KGHSH, CDR2 LQKENI. V was trimmed by 3 bases and J by 0 bases, leaving 5 bases between them. The CDR3 DNA follows: TGTGCCAGCTCACCCGGTGCTAACTATGGCTACACCTTC. It is translated as CASSPGANYGYTF.

The rearrangement links TRBV5-4 to TRBJ2-7; D remains unclear. V was clipped by 1 base and J by 0 bases, with 5 bases between them. The CDR3 is 13 residues long. The germline CDR1 and CDR2 sequences are SGHNT and YYREEE (reference sequence). The DNA for the CDR3 is TGTGCCAGCAGCTTGCCACCCTCCTACGAGCAGTACTTC. Encoded protein: CASSLPPSYEQYF.

The chain joins TRBV6-4 to TRBJ2-3; 11 nucleotides align to TRBD2. The CDR3 consists of 15 residues. From germline, CDR1 is MRHNA and CDR2 SNTAGT. V was clipped by 2 bases and J by 4 bases; unmatched bases: 2. Here the CDR3 DNA reads TGTGCCAGCAGTGACCTAGCGGGGGGCCCAGATACGCAGTATTTT. Protein: CASSDLAGGPDTQYF.

The J gene is TRBJ2-1, the V gene TRBV5-8; 9 bases align to TRBD1. The germline gives CDR1 SGHTS, CDR2 YDEGEE. The trim removed 0 bases at V and 6 bases at J, leaving 4 bases unmatched. The CDR3 is 15 residues long. The CDR3 region is CASSLDGTGLNEQFF. CDR3 sequence (DNA): TGTGCCAGCAGCTTGGACGGGACAGGGCTCAATGAGCAGTTCTTC.

This sequence joins TRBV19 and TRBJ2-7; a weak D match, TRBD1 (6 bases). The CDR3 spans 14 residues. Germline CDR1 is LNHDA and CDR2 is SQIVND (reference sequence). V shed 4 bases and J shed 2 bases, with 12 bases lying between them. The CDR3, as DNA: TGTGCCAGTAGTACACACACAGGGACCTACGAGCAGTACTTC. Translating gives CASSTHTGTYEQYF.

Regarding this clone: At one end, the junction sequence differs from germline, possibly due to a read error. J is TRBJ2-7 and V is TRBV9, with 7 nucleotides matching TRBD2. This CDR3 is built from 15 residues. Germline CDR1 SGDLS, CDR2 YYNGEE. For the CDR3, the DNA is TGTGCCAGCAGCGTCGGGACTACCCTATACTACGAGCAGCACTTC. Encoded protein: CASSVGTTLYYEQHF.

The chain couples TRBV28 to TRBJ2-7; D is perhaps TRBD2 (6 bases). V lost 7 bases and J 3 bases, leaving 7 bases between the germline ends. CDR1 is MDHEN and CDR2 is SYDVKM in the germline V gene. This CDR3 contains 11 residues. CDR3 amino acids: CASTGVYEQYF. The CDR3 DNA reads as TGTGCCAGCACGGGGGTCTACGAGCAGTACTTC.

The chain is built from TRBV7-3 and TRBJ2-3; D may be TRBD1 (6 bases). V was pared by 6 bases and J by 7 bases, with 14 bases between. The CDR3 contains 13 residues. Germline V gene sequence: CDR1 SGHTA, CDR2 FQGTGA. The CDR3 DNA is TGTGCCAGCAGTTACGCTCGGGACAATACGCAGTATTTT. Amino acid sequence: CASSYARDNTQYF.

J is TRBJ2-7 and V is TRBV4-1; 8 bases align to TRBD2. Trimming removed 0 bases from V and 0 bases from J; junction bases left unmatched: 1. The CDR3 has 15 residues. Germline V gene data show CDR1 as MGHRA and CDR2 as YSYEKL. The DNA of the CDR3 is TGCGCCAGCAGCCAAGAAAGCGGGAGCTCCTACGAGCAGTACTTC. Translating gives CASSQESGSSYEQYF.

The gene calls are TRBV2 and TRBJ1-5; D is uncertain. CDR3 length: 14 amino acids. Germline V gives CDR1 SNHLY, CDR2 FYNNEI. The V gene lost 4 bases and the J gene lost 1 base, with 8 bases spanning the gap. CDR3 sequence (DNA): TGTGCCAGCAGTGCCGGGATAAGCAATCAGCCCCAGCATTTT. Its protein is CASSAGISNQPQHF.

V gene TRBV4-1 combines with J gene TRBJ2-5; D may correspond to TRBD1 or TRBD2 (7 bases each). V lost 4 bases and J 7 bases, leaving 10 bases between the germline ends. This CDR3 comprises 12 residues. Germline V gene data show CDR1 as MGHRA and CDR2 as YSYEKL. CDR3 in DNA: TGCGCCAGCAGCCCCAGGGGGGGGACCCAGTACTTC. Translation gives CASSPRGGTQYF.

This clone was detected a few times. In DNA form, the CDR3 reads TGTGCCAGCCTGAACACGAAGAGGGACGATCAGCCCCAGCATTTT. Its protein is CASLNTKRDDQPQHF. The J gene is TRBJ1-5, the V gene TRBV19; D is perhaps TRBD1 (5 bases). V was trimmed by 9 bases and J by 5 bases, leaving 20 bases between them. CDR1 and CDR2 (germline): LNHDA, SQIVND (reference sequence). This CDR3 spans 15 amino acids.

This clone was detected only a few times. The V gene is TRBV5-6, the J gene TRBJ2-5; 9 positions match TRBD1. Trimming at V came to 0 bases and at J to 13 bases, leaving 10 bases not matched to a gene. The CDR3 spans 14 residues. Germline V gene sequence: CDR1 SGHDT, CDR2 YYEEEE. CDR3 protein: CASSLGAGDRDRYF. The CDR3 nucleotides read TGTGCCAGCAGCTTGGGGGCCGGGGACAGGGATCGGTACTTC.

This chain links TRBV19 with TRBJ2-6; D remains ambiguous. V shed 3 bases and J shed 1 base, with 4 bases lying between them. This CDR3 has 14 residues. The germline gives CDR1 LNHDA, CDR2 SQIVND (reference sequence). CDR3 sequence reads: CASSMVSGANVLTF. The CDR3 bases are TGTGCCAGTAGTATGGTGTCTGGGGCCAACGTCCTGACTTTC. The whole variable domain, remainder taken from reference TRBV19 and TRBJ2-6, is DGGITQSPKYLFRKEGQNVTLSCEQNLNHDAMYWYRQDPGQGLRLIYYSQIVNDFQKGDIAEGYSVSREKKESFPLTVTSAQKNPTAFYLCASSMVSGANVLTFGAGSRLTVL.

This chain uses TRBV28 with TRBJ1-2; the D is unclear. The V and J ends lost 2 bases and 2 bases respectively, with 6 bases between them. The CDR3 consists of 13 residues. From germline, CDR1 is MDHEN and CDR2 SYDVKM. CDR3 sequence: CASSLAQNYGYTF. CDR3 nucleotide sequence: TGTGCCAGCAGTTTAGCACAGAACTATGGCTACACCTTC.

This chain links TRBV5-1 with TRBJ2-5, with D unclear. Germline V gene sequence: CDR1 SGHRS, CDR2 YFSETQ. Trimming removed 7 bases at V and 5 bases at J, with 21 bases between. The CDR3 has 15 amino acids. CDR3 region: CASSDPVRVEETQYF. CDR3 DNA: TGCGCCAGCTCAGATCCGGTACGTGTGGAGGAGACCCAGTACTTC.

This clone was seen once. CDR3 coding DNA: TGTGCCAGCAGCGTAGTGGCGACGGCCGGGGATGGCTACACCTTC. It encodes CASSVVATAGDGYTF. The chain couples TRBV9 to TRBJ1-2; no firm D call. CDR1 is SGDLS and CDR2 is YYNGEE in the germline V gene. Trimming left V 0 bases short and J 6 bases short, with 15 bases between. This CDR3 comprises 15 residues. Variable domain in full (rest from reference TRBV9 and TRBJ1-2): DSGVTQTPKHLITATGQRVTLRCSPRSGDLSVYWYQQSLDQGLQFLIQYYNGEERAKGNILERFSAQQFPDLHSELNLSSLELGDSALYFCASSVVATAGDGYTFGSGTRLTVV.

A few counts support this clone. The chain combines TRBV10-1 with TRBJ2-1; 9 bases are a match to TRBD1. The germline gives CDR1 WNHNN, CDR2 SYGVQD (reference sequence). The CDR3 contains 17 residues. V shed 0 bases, J shed 4 bases, and the junction held 7 bases outside the gene matches. The CDR3 spells CASSESNRGRGYNEQFF. Written as DNA, the CDR3 is TGCGCCAGCAGTGAGTCAAACAGGGGGCGCGGATACAATGAGCAGTTCTTC.